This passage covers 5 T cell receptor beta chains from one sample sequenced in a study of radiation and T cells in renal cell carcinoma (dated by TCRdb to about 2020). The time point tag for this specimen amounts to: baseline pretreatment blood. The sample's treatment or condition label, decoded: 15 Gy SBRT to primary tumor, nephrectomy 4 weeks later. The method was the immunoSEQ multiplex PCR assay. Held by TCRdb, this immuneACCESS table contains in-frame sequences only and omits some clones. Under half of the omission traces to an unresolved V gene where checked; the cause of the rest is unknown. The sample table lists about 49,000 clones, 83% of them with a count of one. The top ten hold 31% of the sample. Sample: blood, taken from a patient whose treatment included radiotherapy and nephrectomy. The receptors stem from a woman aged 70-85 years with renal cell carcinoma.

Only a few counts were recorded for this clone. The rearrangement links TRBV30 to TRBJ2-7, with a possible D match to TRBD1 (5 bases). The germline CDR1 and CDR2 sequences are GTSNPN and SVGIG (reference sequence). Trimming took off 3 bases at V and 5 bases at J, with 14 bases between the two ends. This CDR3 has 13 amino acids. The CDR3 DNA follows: TGTGCCTGGAGCCCAGGGTTAGGCCACGAGCAGTACTTC. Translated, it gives CAWSPGLGHEQYF.

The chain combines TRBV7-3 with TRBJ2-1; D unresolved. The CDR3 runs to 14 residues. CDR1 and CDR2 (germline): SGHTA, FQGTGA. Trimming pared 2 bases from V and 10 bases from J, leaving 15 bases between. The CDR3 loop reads CASSLDGPTREQFF. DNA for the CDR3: TGTGCCAGCAGCTTAGACGGACCGACCCGAGAGCAGTTCTTC.

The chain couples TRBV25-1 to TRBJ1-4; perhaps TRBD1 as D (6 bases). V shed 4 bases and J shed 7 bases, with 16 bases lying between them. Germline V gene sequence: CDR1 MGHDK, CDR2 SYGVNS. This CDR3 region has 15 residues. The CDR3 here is CASSVLSGVAEKLFF. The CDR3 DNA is TGTGCCAGCAGTGTCCTCTCAGGGGTGGCTGAAAAACTGTTTTTT.

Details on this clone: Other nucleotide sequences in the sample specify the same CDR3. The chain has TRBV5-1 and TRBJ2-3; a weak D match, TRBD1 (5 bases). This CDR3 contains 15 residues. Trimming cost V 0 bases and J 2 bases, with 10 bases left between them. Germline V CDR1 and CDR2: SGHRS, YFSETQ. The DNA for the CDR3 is TGCGCCAGCAGCTTGGAAGGGGCCTTCACAGATACGCAGTATTTT. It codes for CASSLEGAFTDTQYF.

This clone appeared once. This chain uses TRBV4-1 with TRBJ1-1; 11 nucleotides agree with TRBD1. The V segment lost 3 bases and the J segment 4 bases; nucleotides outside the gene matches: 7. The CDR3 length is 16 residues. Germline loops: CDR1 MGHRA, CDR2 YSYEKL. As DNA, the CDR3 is TGCGCCAGCAGCCAGGGGGACAGGGGGTTTTTCACTGAAGCTTTCTTT. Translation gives CASSQGDRGFFTEAFF.